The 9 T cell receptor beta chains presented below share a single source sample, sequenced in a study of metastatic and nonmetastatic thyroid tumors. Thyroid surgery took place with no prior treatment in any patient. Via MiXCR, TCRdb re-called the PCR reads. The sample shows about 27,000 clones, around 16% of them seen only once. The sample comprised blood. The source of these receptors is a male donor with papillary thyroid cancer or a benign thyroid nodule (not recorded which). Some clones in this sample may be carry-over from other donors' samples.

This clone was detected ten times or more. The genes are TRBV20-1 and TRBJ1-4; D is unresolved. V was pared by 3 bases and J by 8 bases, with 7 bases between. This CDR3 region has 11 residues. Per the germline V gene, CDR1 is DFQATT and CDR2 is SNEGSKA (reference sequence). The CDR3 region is CSARFMEKLFF. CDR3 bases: TGCAGTGCTAGGTTTATGGAAAAACTGTTTTTT.

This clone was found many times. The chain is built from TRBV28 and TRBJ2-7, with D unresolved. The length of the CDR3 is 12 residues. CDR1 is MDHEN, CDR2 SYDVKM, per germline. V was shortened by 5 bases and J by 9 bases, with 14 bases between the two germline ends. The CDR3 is CASSLKDLGQYF. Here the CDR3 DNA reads TGTGCCAGCAGTCTAAAAGACTTGGGGCAGTACTTC.

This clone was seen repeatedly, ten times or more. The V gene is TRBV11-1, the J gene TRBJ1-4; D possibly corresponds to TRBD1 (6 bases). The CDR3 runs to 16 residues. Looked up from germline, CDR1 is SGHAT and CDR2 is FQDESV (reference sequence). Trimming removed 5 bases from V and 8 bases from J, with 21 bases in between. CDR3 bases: TGTGCCAGCAGCCCTCGGGCAGGGGCGGGCTACGAAAAACTGTTTTTT. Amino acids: CASSPRAGAGYEKLFF.

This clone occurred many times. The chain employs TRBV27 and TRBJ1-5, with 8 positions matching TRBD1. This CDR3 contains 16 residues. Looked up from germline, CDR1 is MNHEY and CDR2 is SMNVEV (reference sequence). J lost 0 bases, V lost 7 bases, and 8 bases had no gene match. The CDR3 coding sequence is TGTGCCAGCACCCCTCTCGGACAGGGTAGCAATCAGCCCCAGCATTTT. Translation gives CASTPLGQGSNQPQHF.

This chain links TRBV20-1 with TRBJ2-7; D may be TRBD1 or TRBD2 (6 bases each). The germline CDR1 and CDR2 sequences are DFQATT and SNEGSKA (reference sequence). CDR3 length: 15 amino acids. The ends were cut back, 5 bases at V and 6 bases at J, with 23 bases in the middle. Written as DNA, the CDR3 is TGCAGTGCTTACCCGATCGGGGGCCGGGACTTCGAGCAGTACTTC. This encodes CSAYPIGGRDFEQYF.

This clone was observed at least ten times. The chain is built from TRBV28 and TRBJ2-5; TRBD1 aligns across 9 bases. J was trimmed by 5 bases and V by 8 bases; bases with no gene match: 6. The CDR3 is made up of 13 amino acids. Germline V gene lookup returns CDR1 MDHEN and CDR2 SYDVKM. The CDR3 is CASLGQGKETQYF. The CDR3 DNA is TGTGCCAGCCTCGGACAGGGGAAGGAGACCCAGTACTTC.

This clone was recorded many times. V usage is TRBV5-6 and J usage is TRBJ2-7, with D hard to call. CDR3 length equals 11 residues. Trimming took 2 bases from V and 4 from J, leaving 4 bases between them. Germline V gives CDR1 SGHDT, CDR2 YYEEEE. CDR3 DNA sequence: TGTGCCAGCAGCTTATTTTACGAGCAGTACTTC. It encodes CASSLFYEQYF.

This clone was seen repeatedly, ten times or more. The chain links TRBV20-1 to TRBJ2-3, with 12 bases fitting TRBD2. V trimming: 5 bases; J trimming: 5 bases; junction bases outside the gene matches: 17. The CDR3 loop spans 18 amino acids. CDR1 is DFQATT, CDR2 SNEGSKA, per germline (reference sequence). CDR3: CSAEDGLAGTSGLDTQYF. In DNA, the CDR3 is TGCAGTGCTGAGGATGGACTAGCGGGAACTTCTGGGCTAGATACGCAGTATTTT.

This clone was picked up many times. The CDR3 region has the DNA TGTGCCAGCAGTTTACAAGCGGGAGTGAATGAGCAGTTCTTC. Translation: CASSLQAGVNEQFF. V gene TRBV28 combines with J gene TRBJ2-1; TRBD2 matches 8 bases. Looked up from germline, CDR1 is MDHEN and CDR2 is SYDVKM. J lost 7 bases, V lost 2 bases, and 4 bases had no gene match. This CDR3 spans 14 amino acids. The entire variable domain, with the rest obtained from reference TRBV28 and TRBJ2-1, is as follows: DVKVTQSSRYLVKRTGEKVFLECVQDMDHENMFWYRQDPGLGLRLIYFSYDVKMKEKGDIPEGYSVSREKKERFSLILESASTNQTSMYLCASSLQAGVNEQFFGPGTRLTVL.